Following are 27 T cell receptor beta chains from one sample sequenced in a study of shared clonotypes between healthy human individuals. Here immunoSEQ multiplex PCR was the method, and the copy in TCRdb shows in-frame clones only, minus some. The sample carries 650,000 to 800,000 clones, over 55% recorded once. Sequenced material: memory CD4+ T cells sorted from blood. Subset of the sample: CD45RA-negative fraction. The source of these receptors is a woman in her twenties or thirties in good health.

The rearrangement uses TRBV5-1 and TRBJ2-2; 7 bases are shared with TRBD2. The CDR3 covers 16 residues. Per the germline V gene, CDR1 is SGHRS and CDR2 is YFSETQ. Unmatched junction bases numbered 7, after V lost 0 bases and J lost 5 bases. The CDR3 reads CASSLVWTRGTGELFF. CDR3 nucleotide sequence: TGCGCCAGCAGCTTGGTTTGGACTAGGGGTACCGGGGAGCTGTTTTTT.

This sequence joins TRBV10-3 and TRBJ2-6; D remains ambiguous. The germline V gene encodes CDR1 ENHRY and CDR2 SYGVKD. CDR3 size: 14 residues. Trimming shortened V by 2 bases and J by 4 bases, and 6 bases separated the two germline ends. The CDR3 DNA reads as TGTGCCATCAGTGAGGGCGCCGGGGCCAACGTCCTGACTTTC. This gives the protein CAISEGAGANVLTF.

The chain has TRBV5-1 and TRBJ2-6; 7 nucleotides agree with TRBD1. Germline CDR1 is SGHRS and CDR2 is YFSETQ. Trimming took 3 bases from V and 0 from J; bases not matched to a gene: 6. The CDR3 length is 17 residues. The CDR3 nucleotides read TGCGCCAGCAGCTCCGGGACAGTGGCCTCTGGGGCCAACGTCCTGACTTTC. Amino acids: CASSSGTVASGANVLTF.

This chain joins TRBV15 and TRBJ2-2; 7 bases fit TRBD1. Germline CDR1 and CDR2: LNHNV and YYDKDF (reference sequence). The CDR3 sequence is 16 residues long. V dropped 5 bases and J dropped 0; count of bases not matched to a gene: 6. CDR3 sequence (DNA): TGTGCCACCAGCCGCGGACAGGAGACGAACACCGGGGAGCTGTTTTTT. Translating it yields CATSRGQETNTGELFF.

The rearrangement links TRBV18 to TRBJ1-3; TRBD1 aligns across 12 bases. Germline CDR1 is KGHSH and CDR2 is LQKENI. J lost 14 bases, V lost 8 bases, and 13 bases had no gene match. This CDR3 comprises 14 residues. CDR3 sequence: CASPPGTGGPSLYF. The CDR3 DNA is TGTGCCAGCCCCCCCGGGACAGGGGGCCCCAGCCTATATTTT.

The V and J genes are TRBV4-2 and TRBJ2-7; tentative D call: TRBD2 (5 bases). Germline CDR1 reads LGHNA; CDR2 reads YNFKEQ. The CDR3 has 17 residues. V lost 3 bases and J 0 bases, leaving 18 bases between the germline ends. DNA for the CDR3: TGTGCCAGCAGCCACCTAGGAGGAAGGAGGAGCTCCTACGAGCAGTACTTC. This encodes CASSHLGGRRSSYEQYF.

In the case of this clone: Different DNA sequences within this sample yield the same CDR3. V is TRBV5-1 and J is TRBJ2-2; 11 positions match TRBD2. V gave up 4 bases and J gave up 4 bases; unmatched junction bases: 3. Germline lookup yields CDR1 SGHRS and CDR2 YFSETQ. The CDR3 extends over 15 amino acids. The CDR3 here is CASSTGTSGTGELFF. The CDR3 DNA reads TGCGCCAGCAGCACCGGGACTAGCGGCACCGGGGAGCTGTTTTTT.

The chain has TRBV19 and TRBJ1-2; 7 bases match TRBD1. This CDR3 is 13 amino acids long. The J segment lost 8 bases and the V segment lost 6 bases, leaving 9 bases of the junction unmatched. Germline V gene lookup returns CDR1 LNHDA and CDR2 SQIVND (reference sequence). The CDR3 DNA is TGTGCCAGTAGAACGGGACAGTTGTTGGGCTACACCTTC. Its translation: CASRTGQLLGYTF.

Comment on this clone: Other DNA sequences from this sample encode an identical CDR3 as well. The chain couples TRBV19 to TRBJ1-5, with 7 bases aligning to TRBD1. The V gene end was trimmed by 6 bases and the J gene end by 2 bases; junction bases not matched to a gene: 1. The germline CDR1 and CDR2 sequences are LNHDA and SQIVND (reference sequence). The CDR3 runs 13 residues. Here the CDR3 reads CASSGTGNQPQHF. As DNA, the CDR3 is TGTGCCAGTAGCGGGACAGGCAATCAGCCCCAGCATTTT.

This chain links TRBV19 with TRBJ1-2, with D hard to call. The CDR3 contains 13 residues. Deletions cut 8 bases from V and 0 bases from J, with 10 bases between. Germline CDR1 reads LNHDA; CDR2 reads SQIVND (reference sequence). This CDR3 reads CASQAQPNYGYTF. For the CDR3, the DNA is TGTGCCAGTCAGGCCCAACCTAACTATGGCTACACCTTC.

The rearrangement links TRBV30 to TRBJ1-3, with D unclear. The germline CDR1 and CDR2 sequences are GTSNPN and SVGIG (reference sequence). This CDR3 comprises 15 residues. The V and J ends lost 1 base and 0 bases respectively, with 10 bases between them. CDR3 bases: TGTGCCTGGAGTGCAGACCTGAACTCTGGAAACACCATATATTTT. It yields the protein CAWSADLNSGNTIYF.

The chain uses TRBV14 and TRBJ1-3, with 7 positions matching TRBD1. Germline-derived CDR1 and CDR2 are SGHDN and FVKESK. V shed 2 bases, J shed 0 bases, and the junction held 4 bases outside the gene matches. This CDR3 has 16 amino acids. The CDR3 is CASSQQDRSSGNTIYF. Here the CDR3 DNA reads TGTGCCAGCAGCCAACAGGACAGGAGCTCTGGAAACACCATATATTTT. The entire variable domain, with the rest obtained from reference TRBV14 and TRBJ1-3, is as follows: EAGVTQFPSHSVIEKGQTVTLRCDPISGHDNLYWYRRVMGKEIKFLLHFVKESKQDESGMPNNRFLAERTGGTYSTLKVQPAELEDSGVYFCASSQQDRSSGNTIYFGEGSWLTVV.

Many counts were recorded for this clone. The same CDR3 arises from other DNA sequences in this sample as well. The V call is TRBV19, the J call TRBJ2-7; 7 nucleotides line up with TRBD1. The CDR3 is made up of 13 amino acids. Trimming took 4 bases from V and 4 from J; bases not matched to a gene: 4. Germline CDR1 is LNHDA and CDR2 is SQIVND (reference sequence). In DNA, the CDR3 is TGTGCCAGTAGTAAAGGGACAGCTTACGAGCAGTACTTC. It translates to CASSKGTAYEQYF. The complete variable domain, with remaining parts taken from reference TRBV19 and TRBJ2-7, reads DGGITQSPKYLFRKEGQNVTLSCEQNLNHDAMYWYRQDPGQGLRLIYYSQIVNDFQKGDIAEGYSVSREKKESFPLTVTSAQKNPTAFYLCASSKGTAYEQYFGPGTRLTVT.

The gene calls are TRBV10-2 and TRBJ2-2, with 7 bases identical to TRBD1. The trim removed 6 bases at V and 5 bases at J, leaving 15 bases unmatched. Germline V CDR1 and CDR2: WSHSY, SAAADI. This CDR3 region has 17 residues. The CDR3 loop reads CASRYSGGQLKTGELFF. The DNA for the CDR3 is TGCGCCAGCAGATACTCAGGGGGACAGTTGAAAACCGGGGAGCTGTTTTTT.

V usage is TRBV7-3 and J usage is TRBJ2-3, with D possibly being TRBD2 (5 bases). The germline CDR1 and CDR2 sequences are SGHTA and FQGTGA. The CDR3 extends over 14 amino acids. Trimming took 1 base from V and 1 from J, leaving 6 bases between them. This chain's CDR3 is CASSLNSGTDTQYF. In nucleotides, the CDR3 is TGTGCCAGCAGCTTAAATAGCGGCACAGATACGCAGTATTTT.

The chain employs TRBV5-1 and TRBJ2-5; 7 bases match TRBD1. Germline loops: CDR1 SGHRS, CDR2 YFSETQ. This CDR3 region has 15 residues. The V segment lost 0 bases and the J segment 0 bases; nucleotides outside the gene matches: 2. For the CDR3, the DNA is TGCGCCAGCAGCTTGGAGGGACAGCACCAAGAGACCCAGTACTTC. This encodes CASSLEGQHQETQYF.

The V and J genes are TRBV28 and TRBJ2-1; 7 bases fit TRBD1. CDR1 is MDHEN, CDR2 SYDVKM, per germline. The CDR3 totals 19 residues. The V and J ends lost 1 base and 0 bases, in that order; junction bases with no gene match: 12. The CDR3 nucleotides read TGTGCCAGCAGTTTATCCACACGACAGGGATTGGGCTCCTACAATGAGCAGTTCTTC. This encodes CASSLSTRQGLGSYNEQFF.

This chain links TRBV4-1 with TRBJ1-1; 8 positions agree with TRBD1. This CDR3 spans 15 amino acids. The V and J ends lost 8 bases and 3 bases, in that order; junction bases with no gene match: 11. Germline V gene lookup returns CDR1 MGHRA and CDR2 YSYEKL. The CDR3 nucleotides read TGCGCCAGCGAAAGCGGACAGGGAAGGCACACTGAAGCTTTCTTT. Translating it yields CASESGQGRHTEAFF.

This clone appeared a few times. The genes are TRBV6-5 and TRBJ2-1; TRBD2 matches at 7 bases. This CDR3 spans 14 amino acids. The J segment lost 10 bases and the V segment lost 5 bases, leaving 11 bases of the junction unmatched. The germline V gene has CDR1 MNHEY and CDR2 SVGAGI. CDR3 loop: CASSEGHEREEQFF. Here the CDR3 DNA reads TGTGCCAGCAGTGAGGGGCACGAGCGGGAAGAGCAGTTCTTC.

V usage is TRBV9 and J usage is TRBJ2-5; D gene unclear. The germline gives CDR1 SGDLS, CDR2 YYNGEE. The ends were cut back, 0 bases at V and 1 base at J, with 13 bases in the middle. This CDR3 contains 16 residues. The CDR3 reads CASSVVGSLGQETQYF. CDR3 sequence (DNA): TGTGCCAGCAGCGTAGTGGGATCGTTGGGCCAAGAGACCCAGTACTTC.

This chain joins TRBV29-1 and TRBJ2-3; perhaps TRBD1 as D (6 bases). Germline lookup yields CDR1 SQVTM and CDR2 ANQGSEA. Trimming cost V 5 bases and J 2 bases, with 14 bases left between them. This CDR3 region has 14 residues. CDR3 DNA: TGCAGCGTTATCCGACAGGAGCCCACAGATACGCAGTATTTT. Its translation: CSVIRQEPTDTQYF.

The V and J genes are TRBV9 and TRBJ2-7, with 10 nucleotides matching TRBD2. The CDR3 consists of 15 residues. CDR1 and CDR2 (germline): SGDLS, YYNGEE. After removal of 3 bases from V and 2 bases from J, the junction contained 5 bases not matched to a gene. The CDR3 reads CASSAGLAVTYEQYF. The DNA for the CDR3 is TGTGCCAGCAGCGCAGGACTAGCGGTTACCTACGAGCAGTACTTC.

In the case of this clone: It may be a read error: a sequence one base away is much more abundant. The chain couples TRBV7-2 to TRBJ2-5; D ambiguous. V lost 5 bases to trimming and J lost 5 bases, with 6 bases between them. CDR1 and CDR2 from the germline V gene are SGHTA and FQGNSA. This CDR3 has 11 residues. CDR3 nucleotide sequence: TGTGCCAGCAGCACCGGGGAGACCCAGTACTTC. As protein: CASSTGETQYF.

The chain joins TRBV10-3 to TRBJ2-7; TRBD1 or TRBD2 may be the D gene (5 bases each). Between the trimmed V and J ends, which lost 8 bases and 7 bases, there was a span of 21 bases. This CDR3 is built from 14 residues. Germline CDR1 and CDR2: ENHRY and SYGVKD. The CDR3 loop is CAIRGQGRFGEQYF. The DNA for the CDR3 is TGTGCCATCCGAGGGCAGGGCCGCTTTGGTGAGCAGTACTTC.

The V gene is TRBV11-3, the J gene TRBJ2-2; D perhaps matches TRBD1 (5 bases). Trimming removed 1 base at V and 1 base at J, with 13 bases between. This CDR3 is 17 amino acids long. CDR1 and CDR2 from the germline V gene are SGHNT and YENEEA. The CDR3, as DNA: TGTGCCAGCAGCTTAGCTCTTTGGGGCAGGAACACCGGGGAGCTGTTTTTT. It codes for CASSLALWGRNTGELFF.

This sequence joins TRBV27 and TRBJ1-4; 7 bases map to TRBD1. The junction had 13 bases not matched to a gene; V was cut back by 7 bases and J by 8 bases. Germline V gives CDR1 MNHEY, CDR2 SMNVEV (reference sequence). The CDR3 spans 15 residues. CDR3 protein: CASNHFTGEPEKLFF. The CDR3 DNA follows: TGTGCCAGCAATCACTTTACAGGGGAGCCCGAAAAACTGTTTTTT. Supplemented by reference TRBV27 and TRBJ1-4, the full variable domain reads EAQVTQNPRYLITVTGKKLTVTCSQNMNHEYMSWYRQDPGLGLRQIYYSMNVEVTDKGDVPEGYKVSRKEKRNFPLILESPSPNQTSLYFCASNHFTGEPEKLFFGSGTQLSVL.

CDR3 nucleotides: TGTGCCAGCAGCTTTCCCCAGAATGAAAAACTGTTTTTT. Translating gives CASSFPQNEKLFF. The gene calls are TRBV13 and TRBJ1-4, with D uncertain. CDR1 is PRHDT and CDR2 is FYEKMQ in the germline V gene (reference sequence). The V end was cut by 3 bases, the J end by 5 bases, with 7 bases between. The CDR3 consists of 13 residues.